This T cell receptor beta chain was sequenced during a study of early T cells in non-severe SARS-CoV-2 infection. MiXCR, applied by TCRdb to the 5' RACE reads, yields one record per CDR3 protein. The data contain nearly 60,000 distinct CDR3 sequences, approximately 11% of them singletons. This clonotype originated in an adult who was a healthcare worker with PCR-confirmed SARS-CoV-2 infection or an uninfected control (not recorded which). Material: whole blood.

The DNA of the CDR3 is TGTGCCAGCAGTTGGCATGATGAGCAGTTCTTC. Protein: CASSWHDEQFF. The V gene is TRBV6-2 or TRBV6-3, the J gene TRBJ2-1; unclear D gene. The V gene's germline CDR1 is MNHEY and CDR2 SVGEGT. The V and J ends lost 4 bases and 8 bases respectively, with 6 bases between them. This CDR3 has 11 amino acids.